This T cell receptor beta chain derives from a study of Ad26.COV2.S vaccination and SARS-CoV-2 variants. At the level of the study: The vaccine Ad26.COV2.S was put into the muscle once, or twice with 56 days between. General study findings and limits: Vaccinated and placebo-treated recipients had similar non-spike TCR breadth.

Stated treatment: approximately 18 received Ad26.COV2.S at low or high dose, single or two shots; roughly five received placebo; per-sample allocation not given. Sampling happened 63 days after the first vaccine or placebo injection. Boston supplied an adult donor aged 18-55 years. An Ad26 vector expressing Wuhan-strain SARS-CoV-2 spike constituted the vaccine. The data were produced by immunoSEQ multiplex PCR, yet TCRdb's version contains in-frame clones alone and is incomplete. The data hold fewer than 400,000 clones, with approximately 86% observed a single time. A word on this clone: Its specificity is unknown.

V lost 8 bases to trimming and J lost 6 bases; unmatched junction nucleotides: 2. The CDR3 contains 11 residues. This chain uses TRBV12-3 or TRBV12-4 with TRBJ2-3, with TRBD2 matching over 7 bases. Sequenced material: peripheral blood, taken in a trial of Ad26.COV2.S vaccine versus placebo. The clonotype originates from a person aged 18 to 65 who received the Ad26.COV2.S COVID-19 vaccine or a placebo. The CDR3 DNA sequence: TGTGCCAGCGGGACTACGGATACGCAGTATTTT. Its translation: CASGTTDTQYF.